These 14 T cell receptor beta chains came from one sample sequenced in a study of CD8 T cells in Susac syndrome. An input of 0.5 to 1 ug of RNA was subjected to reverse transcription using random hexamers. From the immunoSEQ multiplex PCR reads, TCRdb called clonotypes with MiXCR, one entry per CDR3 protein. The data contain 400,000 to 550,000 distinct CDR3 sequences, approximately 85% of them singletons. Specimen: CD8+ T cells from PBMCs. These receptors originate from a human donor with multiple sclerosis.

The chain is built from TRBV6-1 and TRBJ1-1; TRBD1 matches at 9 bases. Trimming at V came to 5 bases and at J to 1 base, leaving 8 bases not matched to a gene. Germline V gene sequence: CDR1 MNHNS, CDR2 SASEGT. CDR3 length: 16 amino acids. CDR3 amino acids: CASSPTTGGPNTEAFF. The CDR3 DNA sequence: TGTGCCAGCAGTCCAACGACAGGGGGACCGAACACTGAAGCTTTCTTT.

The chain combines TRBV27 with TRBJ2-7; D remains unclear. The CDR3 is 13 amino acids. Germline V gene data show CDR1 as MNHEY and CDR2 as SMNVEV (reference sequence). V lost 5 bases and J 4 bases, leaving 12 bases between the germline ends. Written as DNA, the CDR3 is TGTGCCAGCAGTCCTTTTAACGCTTACGAGCAGTACTTC. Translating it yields CASSPFNAYEQYF.

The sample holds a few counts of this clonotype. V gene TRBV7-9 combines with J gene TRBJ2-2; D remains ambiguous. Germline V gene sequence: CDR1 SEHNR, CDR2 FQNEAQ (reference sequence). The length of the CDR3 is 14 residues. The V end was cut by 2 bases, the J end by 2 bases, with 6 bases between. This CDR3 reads CASSLTVNTGELFF. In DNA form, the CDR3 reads TGTGCCAGCAGCTTAACGGTCAACACCGGGGAGCTGTTTTTT.

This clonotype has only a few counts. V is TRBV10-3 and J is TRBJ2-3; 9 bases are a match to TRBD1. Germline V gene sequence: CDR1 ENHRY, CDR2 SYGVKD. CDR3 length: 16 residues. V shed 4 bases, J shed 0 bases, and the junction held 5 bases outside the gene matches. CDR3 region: CAISVPGTGSTDTQYF. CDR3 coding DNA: TGTGCCATCAGTGTTCCCGGGACAGGGAGCACAGATACGCAGTATTTT.

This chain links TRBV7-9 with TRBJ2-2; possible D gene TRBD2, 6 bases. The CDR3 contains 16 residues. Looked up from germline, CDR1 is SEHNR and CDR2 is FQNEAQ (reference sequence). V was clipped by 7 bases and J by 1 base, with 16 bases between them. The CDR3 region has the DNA TGTGCCAGCACCGGGGACTGGGCCCGGAACACCGGGGAGCTGTTTTTT. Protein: CASTGDWARNTGELFF.

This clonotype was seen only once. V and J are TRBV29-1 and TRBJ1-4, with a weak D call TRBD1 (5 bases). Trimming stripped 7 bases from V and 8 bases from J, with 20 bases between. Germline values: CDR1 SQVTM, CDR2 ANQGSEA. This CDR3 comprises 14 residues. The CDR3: CSARGWGYQEKLFF. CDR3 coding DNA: TGCAGCGCAAGGGGTTGGGGTTATCAGGAAAAACTGTTTTTT.

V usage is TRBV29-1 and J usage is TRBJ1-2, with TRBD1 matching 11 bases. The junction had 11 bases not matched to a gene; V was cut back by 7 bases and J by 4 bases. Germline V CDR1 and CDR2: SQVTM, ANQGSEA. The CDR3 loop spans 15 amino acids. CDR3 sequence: CSANAQGQGVYGYTF. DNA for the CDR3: TGCAGCGCCAATGCTCAGGGACAGGGGGTCTATGGCTACACCTTC.

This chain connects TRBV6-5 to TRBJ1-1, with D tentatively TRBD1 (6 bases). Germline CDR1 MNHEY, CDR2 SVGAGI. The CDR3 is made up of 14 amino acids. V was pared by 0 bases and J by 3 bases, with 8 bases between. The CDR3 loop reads CASSYSAGDTEAFF. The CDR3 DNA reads TGTGCCAGCAGTTACTCAGCAGGGGACACTGAAGCTTTCTTT.

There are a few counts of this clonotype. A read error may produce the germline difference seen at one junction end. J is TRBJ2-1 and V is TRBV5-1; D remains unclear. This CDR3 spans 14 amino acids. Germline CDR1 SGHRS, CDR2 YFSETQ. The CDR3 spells CASSLRSSYNEQFF. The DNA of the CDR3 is TGTGCCAGCAGCCTAAGGTCCTCCTACAATGAGCAGTTCTTC.

The CDR3 here is CASGVQTGEVAYEQYF. The CDR3 DNA follows: TGTGCCAGCGGTGTCCAGACAGGGGAAGTGGCCTACGAGCAGTACTTC. V gene TRBV6-1 combines with J gene TRBJ2-7; 8 bases align to TRBD1. J gave up 2 bases and V 8 bases, and 14 bases lay outside the gene matches. The CDR3 contains 16 residues. CDR1 is MNHNS, CDR2 SASEGT, per germline.

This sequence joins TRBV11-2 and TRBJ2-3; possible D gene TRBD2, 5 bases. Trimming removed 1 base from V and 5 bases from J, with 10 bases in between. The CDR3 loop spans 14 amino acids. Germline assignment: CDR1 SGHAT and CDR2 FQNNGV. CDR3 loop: CASSLALAKDTQYF. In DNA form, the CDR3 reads TGTGCCAGCAGCTTAGCGCTAGCAAAAGATACGCAGTATTTT. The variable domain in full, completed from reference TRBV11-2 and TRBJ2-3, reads EAGVAQSPRYKIIEKRQSVAFWCNPISGHATLYWYQQILGQGPKLLIQFQNNGVVDDSQLPKDRFSAERLKGVDSTLKIQPAKLEDSAVYLCASSLALAKDTQYFGPGTRLTVL.

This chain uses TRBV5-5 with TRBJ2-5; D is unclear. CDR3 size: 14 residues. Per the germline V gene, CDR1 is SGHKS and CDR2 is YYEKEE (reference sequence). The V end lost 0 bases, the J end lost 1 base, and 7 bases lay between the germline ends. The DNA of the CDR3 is TGTGCCAGCAGCTTGGCCCCTATCCAAGAGACCCAGTACTTC. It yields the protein CASSLAPIQETQYF.

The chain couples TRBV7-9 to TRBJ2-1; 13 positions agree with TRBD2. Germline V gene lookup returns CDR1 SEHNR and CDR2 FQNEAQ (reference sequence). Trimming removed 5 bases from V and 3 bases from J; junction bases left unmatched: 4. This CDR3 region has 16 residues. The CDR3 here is CASSGTSGVDYNEQFF. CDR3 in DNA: TGTGCCAGCAGCGGGACTAGCGGGGTAGACTACAATGAGCAGTTCTTC.

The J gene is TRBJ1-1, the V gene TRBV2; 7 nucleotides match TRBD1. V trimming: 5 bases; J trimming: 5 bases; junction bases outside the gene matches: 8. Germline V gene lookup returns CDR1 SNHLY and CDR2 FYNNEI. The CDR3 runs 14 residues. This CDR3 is CASSMTGKGTEAFF. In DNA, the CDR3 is TGTGCCAGCAGTATGACAGGGAAGGGAACTGAAGCTTTCTTT.